Below, one T cell receptor beta chain is given with its context. What it recognizes is unknown. The CDR3 consists of 15 residues. Germline V gene lookup returns CDR1 SGHRS and CDR2 YFSETQ. V lost 4 bases and J lost 0, with 11 bases in between. Terminally differentiated effector memory CD45RA+ cells were excluded by CCR7 positive selection of CD45RO-negative cells. Within Nashville, Tennessee resided all donors, each a Caucasian adult. The sample belongs to a study of shared clonotypes between healthy human individuals. General observations from the study: It was the few donors that limited the genetic and exposure-history diversity represented.

An assay was performed, and its level was deep. TCRdb's copy holds only in-frame clones and misses some; the assay was immunoSEQ multiplex PCR. The table lists around 1,900,000 clones, around 93% of them singletons, with less than 2% in the top ten. The chain employs TRBV5-1 and TRBJ1-3, with D possibly TRBD1 on 6 matching bases. The sample consisted of naive CD8+ T cells from PBMCs. This sequence originates from a man younger than 30 in good health. Some clones in this sample may be carry-over from other donors' samples. The CDR3, as DNA: TGCGCCAGCAGCGTGGACAGACGCTCTGGAAACACCATATATTTT. Translating it yields CASSVDRRSGNTIYF.